The 22 T cell receptor beta chains given below trace back to one sample, sequenced in a study of T cells expressing NK-cell markers. TCRdb reprocessed the 5' RACE reads and stores each CDR3 protein as one record, lacking DNA. The listing contains about 460,000 distinct CDR3 sequences. Sequenced sample: blood T cells: a sorted CD56 or NKG2C T cell subset, CD4+ or CD8+ T cells, or bulk PBMC T cells (not recorded which). These receptors were obtained from a woman aged 50 to 60 in good health.

V usage is TRBV4-1 and J usage is TRBJ2-1; the TRBD1 assignment by TCRdb is unverifiable without DNA. CDR3 length equals 16 residues. CDR1 is MGHRA and CDR2 is YSYEKL in the germline V gene. CDR3 protein: CASSSIPSVGNNEQFF.

The CDR3 is CSLSEGAETQYF. The chain employs TRBV20-1 and TRBJ2-5; TCRdb lists TRBD1, though no DNA is available to test this call. In germline, CDR1 is DFQATT, CDR2 SNEGSKA (reference sequence). The CDR3 is 12 residues long.

This chain links TRBV5-1 with TRBJ1-2; TCRdb names TRBD1, which stays unverified in the absence of DNA. The CDR3 runs 15 residues. The germline V gene encodes CDR1 SGHRS and CDR2 YFSETQ. CDR3 loop: CASSLALIQGDGYTF.

The chain carries TRBV2 and TRBJ1-5; no DNA is available, so the TRBD1 call from TCRdb remains unchecked. Germline values: CDR1 SNHLY, CDR2 FYNNEI. This CDR3 region has 12 residues. CDR3 residues: CASAQGQQPQHF. Looking up the rest from reference TRBV2 and TRBJ1-5 gives the full variable domain: EPEVTQTPSHQVTQMGQEVILRCVPISNHLYFYWYRQILGQKVEFLVSFYNNEISEKSEIFDDQFSVERPDGSNFTLKIRSTKLEDSAMYFCASAQGQQPQHFGDGTRLSIL.

The chain employs TRBV9 and TRBJ1-3. CDR1 and CDR2 from the germline V gene are SGDLS and YYNGEE. The CDR3 loop spans 15 amino acids. The CDR3 sequence is CASSVVGVSGNTIYF.

The chain joins TRBV4-2 to TRBJ2-3; TCRdb's D gene call, TRBD1, goes unchecked for lack of DNA. The CDR3 extends over 21 amino acids. In germline, CDR1 is LGHNA, CDR2 YNFKEQ. Here the CDR3 reads CASSQDARTQDFGSSTDTQYF.

The J gene is TRBJ1-5, the V gene TRBV28; with no DNA, the TCRdb D assignment of TRBD1 cannot be verified. This CDR3 is 15 amino acids long. Germline-derived CDR1 and CDR2 are MDHEN and SYDVKM. CDR3 sequence reads: CASSDPGTGARPQHF. Complete variable domain (other parts from reference TRBV28 and TRBJ1-5): DVKVTQSSRYLVKRTGEKVFLECVQDMDHENMFWYRQDPGLGLRLIYFSYDVKMKEKGDIPEGYSVSREKKERFSLILESASTNQTSMYLCASSDPGTGARPQHFGDGTRLSIL.

The chain recombines TRBV11-2 with TRBJ2-5; there is no DNA to check the TCRdb D call of TRBD2. Germline lookup yields CDR1 SGHAT and CDR2 FQNNGV. The CDR3 length is 16 residues. The chain's CDR3 is CASSLGLAGPWETQYF.

The chain uses TRBV5-1 and TRBJ2-2; TCRdb designates TRBD1, a call that cannot be tested without DNA. The length of the CDR3 is 15 residues. Germline V CDR1 and CDR2: SGHRS, YFSETQ. The CDR3 loop reads CASKGARGGTGELFF.

The V and J genes are TRBV7-9 and TRBJ2-1; TCRdb designates TRBD2, a call that cannot be tested without DNA. The CDR3 is 13 amino acids. The germline CDR1 and CDR2 sequences are SEHNR and FQNEAQ (reference sequence). The CDR3 protein is CATKAGEYNEQFF.

The chain combines TRBV20-1 with TRBJ2-1; TCRdb reports TRBD2, a call that lacks DNA to check it against. Germline assignment: CDR1 DFQATT and CDR2 SNEGSKA (reference sequence). The CDR3 extends over 15 amino acids. The CDR3: CSARVEGLAPNEQFF.

This sequence joins TRBV21-1 and TRBJ2-2; the D gene TCRdb calls, TRBD2, cannot be checked with no DNA. TRBV21-1 corresponds to a pseudogene. There are 17 residues in the CDR3. CDR3 in amino acids: CASSKAGIAGGCGELFF.

The gene calls are TRBV12-3 or TRBV12-4 and TRBJ2-3; checking the TCRdb D call of TRBD1 is not possible without DNA. This CDR3 is 15 amino acids long. The CDR3 sequence is CASSLGQGAGDTQYF.

The chain recombines TRBV11-3 with TRBJ2-6. Per germline, CDR1 SGHNT and CDR2 YENEEA. The CDR3 has 15 residues. This CDR3 is CASSPPRAGANVLTF. The full variable domain, rest sourced from reference TRBV11-3 and TRBJ2-6, is EAGVVQSPRYKIIEKKQPVAFWCNPISGHNTLYWYLQNLGQGPELLIRYENEEAVDDSQLPKDRFSAERLKGVDSTLKIQPAELGDSAVYLCASSPPRAGANVLTFGAGSRLTVL.

The chain has TRBV9 and TRBJ2-1; the TCRdb D gene call, TRBD2, has no DNA to confirm it. Germline V lookup: CDR1 SGDLS, CDR2 YYNGEE. CDR3 length: 17 amino acids. CDR3 in amino acids: CASSVVWREGIKNEQFF.

The gene calls are TRBV2 and TRBJ2-1; TCRdb names TRBD2, which stays unverified in the absence of DNA. There are 16 residues in the CDR3. Germline V gene data show CDR1 as SNHLY and CDR2 as FYNNEI. CDR3 residues: CASSFDSGRVSDEQFF. The full variable domain, rest sourced from reference TRBV2 and TRBJ2-1, is EPEVTQTPSHQVTQMGQEVILRCVPISNHLYFYWYRQILGQKVEFLVSFYNNEISEKSEIFDDQFSVERPDGSNFTLKIRSTKLEDSAMYFCASSFDSGRVSDEQFFGPGTRLTVL.

The rearrangement uses TRBV27 and TRBJ2-1; TCRdb proposes TRBD2, but this gene call is untestable without DNA. There are 15 residues in the CDR3. The germline V gene encodes CDR1 MNHEY and CDR2 SMNVEV (reference sequence). The CDR3 protein is CASSLRVFSYNEQFF.

V is TRBV29-1 and J is TRBJ2-1; TCRdb designates TRBD2, a call that cannot be tested without DNA. The CDR3 is 15 residues long. Germline V CDR1 and CDR2: SQVTM, ANQGSEA. The CDR3 here is CSGDGGTSSYNEQFF.

The rearrangement uses TRBV2 and TRBJ1-2; checking the TCRdb D call of TRBD1 is not possible without DNA. Germline V CDR1 and CDR2: SNHLY, FYNNEI. The CDR3 extends over 13 amino acids. CDR3 residues: CASKRTRDVGYTF.

The genes are TRBV10-3 and TRBJ2-3; the D call from TCRdb, TRBD2, cannot be confirmed without DNA. Germline assignment: CDR1 ENHRY and CDR2 SYGVKD. CDR3 length equals 14 residues. The CDR3 protein is CAISEQREGDTQYF.

The J gene is TRBJ2-1, the V gene TRBV5-1. The length of the CDR3 is 12 residues. The V gene's germline CDR1 is SGHRS and CDR2 YFSETQ. The CDR3 sequence: CASSFGDPEQFF.

The chain is built from TRBV4-2 and TRBJ2-3; TCRdb's assignment of TRBD2 cannot be checked, as there is no DNA. Germline V CDR1 and CDR2: LGHNA, YNFKEQ. This CDR3 spans 18 amino acids. The CDR3 spells CASSHGLAGGPHTDTQYF.